This T cell receptor beta chain stems from a study of OX40 agonist ivuxolimab in advanced cancers. In this sample, this clone turned up once. Its antigen is unidentified. Data came from immunoSEQ multiplex PCR; TCRdb stores just in-frame clones and leaves some out. The data show roughly 50,000 clones, with 85% to 90% seen just once and over 1.1% held by the top ten. Study results and limitations: Fewer expanded clones were found on average in CD4+ than in CD8+ T cells.

CDR1 is SGHDT, CDR2 YYEEEE, per germline. V was cut by 3 bases and J by 5 bases, with 11 bases left in between. The CDR3 has 13 residues. Patients were ruled out by autoimmune disease history or systemic immunosuppression. Sequenced material: CD4+ or CD8+ T cells sorted from blood, taken in a trial of the OX40 agonist ivuxolimab. This TCR was sampled from an adult with an advanced solid tumor such as melanoma, head and neck, liver or kidney cancer. The chain recombines TRBV5-6 with TRBJ2-5; D may match TRBD1 or TRBD2 (5 bases each). CDR3 residues: CASSWDGKETQYF. CDR3 sequence (DNA): TGTGCCAGCAGCTGGGACGGGAAGGAGACCCAGTACTTC.